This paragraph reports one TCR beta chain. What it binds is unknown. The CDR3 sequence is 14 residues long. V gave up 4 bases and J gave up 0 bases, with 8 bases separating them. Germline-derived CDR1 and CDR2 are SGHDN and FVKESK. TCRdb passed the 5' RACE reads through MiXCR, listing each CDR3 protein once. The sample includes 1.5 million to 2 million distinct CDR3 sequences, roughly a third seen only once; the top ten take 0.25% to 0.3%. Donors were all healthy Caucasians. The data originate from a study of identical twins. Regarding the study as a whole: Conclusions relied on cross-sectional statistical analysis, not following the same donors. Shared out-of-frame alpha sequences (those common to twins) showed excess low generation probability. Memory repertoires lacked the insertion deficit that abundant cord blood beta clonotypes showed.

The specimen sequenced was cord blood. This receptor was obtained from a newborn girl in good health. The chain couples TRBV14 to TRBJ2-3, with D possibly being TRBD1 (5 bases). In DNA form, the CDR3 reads TGTGCCAGCAGCCGACAGCCTAGCACAGATACGCAGTATTTT. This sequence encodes CASSRQPSTDTQYF.